These T cell receptor beta chains were read from a single sample in a study of circulating tumor DNA in untreated peripheral T-cell lymphoma. The protocol was immunoSEQ multiplex PCR, while the TCRdb copy is restricted to in-frame clones and leaves out a portion. This sample has roughly 380 clones; over 55% occur once, and the top ten carry approximately 10%. Sequenced material: cell-free DNA from blood serum. These receptors all come from a human donor with peripheral T-cell lymphoma. CDR3s include the opening cysteine and the closing phenylalanine or tryptophan. The order of the fields is V gene, clone size, D gene, J gene, CDR3 protein, CDR3 DNA. A D gene is named only where the DNA matches it firmly. The listing skips clone size in some rows; elsewhere it reads once, few, many or a size class.

V gene: TRBV7-9
clone size: -
D gene: -
J gene: TRBJ2-3
CDR3 protein: CASSLLAETDTQYF
CDR3 DNA: TGTGCCAGCAGCTTATTGGCGGAGACGGATACGCAGTATTTT

V gene: TRBV7-2
clone size: once
D gene: -
J gene: TRBJ2-6
CDR3 protein: CASSLGLYGSGANVLTF
CDR3 DNA: TGTGCCAGCAGCTTGGGATTATATGGCTCTGGGGCCAACGTCCTGACTTTC

V gene: TRBV27
clone size: few
D gene: -
J gene: TRBJ2-1
CDR3 protein: CASSFIRLSGEQFF
CDR3 DNA: TGTGCCAGCAGTTTCATCCGGTTATCCGGTGAGCAGTTCTTC

V gene: TRBV5-1
clone size: -
D gene: -
J gene: TRBJ2-3
CDR3 protein: CASSLALTGPTDTQYF
CDR3 DNA: TGCGCCAGCAGCTTGGCCCTGACTGGCCCCACAGATACGCAGTATTTT

V gene: TRBV5-1
clone size: few
D gene: TRBD2
J gene: TRBJ2-5
CDR3 protein: CASSLLGLAEETQYF
CDR3 DNA: TGCGCCAGCAGCTTATTAGGGCTAGCGGAAGAGACCCAGTACTTC

V gene: TRBV7-3
clone size: few
D gene: TRBD1
J gene: TRBJ2-5
CDR3 protein: CASSLCAEPGQGFRETQYF
CDR3 DNA: TGTGCCAGCAGCTTGTGCGCCGAACCGGGACAGGGTTTTCGGGAGACCCAGTACTTC

V gene: TRBV4-2
clone size: -
D gene: -
J gene: TRBJ1-1
CDR3 protein: CASSPEFGGDTEAFF
CDR3 DNA: TGTGCCAGCAGCCCGGAGTTTGGGGGTGACACTGAAGCTTTCTTT

V gene: TRBV5-5
clone size: -
D gene: -
J gene: TRBJ2-3
CDR3 protein: CASSLDRQRTGTDTQYF
CDR3 DNA: TGTGCCAGCAGCTTGGACAGACAGAGGACTGGCACAGATACGCAGTATTTT

V gene: TRBV10-2
clone size: -
D gene: TRBD1
J gene: TRBJ2-1
CDR3 protein: CASRGQRSYNEQFF
CDR3 DNA: TGCGCCAGCAGGGGACAGAGATCCTACAATGAGCAGTTCTTC

V gene: TRBV19
clone size: few
D gene: TRBD2
J gene: TRBJ2-1
CDR3 protein: CASSLGLAGAYNEQFF
CDR3 DNA: TGTGCCAGTTCTTTAGGACTAGCGGGAGCCTACAATGAGCAGTTCTTC

V gene: TRBV4-1
clone size: -
D gene: -
J gene: TRBJ1-5
CDR3 protein: CASSQDGLGAGQPQHF
CDR3 DNA: TGCGCCAGCAGCCAAGATGGATTAGGGGCAGGTCAGCCCCAGCATTTT

V gene: TRBV27
clone size: -
D gene: TRBD1
J gene: TRBJ1-4
CDR3 protein: CASSPFGQGTNEKLFF
CDR3 DNA: TGTGCCAGCAGTCCGTTCGGACAGGGCACTAATGAAAAACTGTTTTTT

V gene: TRBV13
clone size: -
D gene: -
J gene: TRBJ2-2
CDR3 protein: CASSKSYLGLSGELFF
CDR3 DNA: TGTGCCAGCAGCAAGAGCTACCTTGGGTTGTCCGGGGAGCTGTTTTTT

V gene: TRBV30
clone size: -
D gene: TRBD1
J gene: TRBJ1-5
CDR3 protein: CACDRDSSNQPQHF
CDR3 DNA: TGTGCCTGTGACAGGGATTCTAGCAATCAGCCCCAGCATTTT

V gene: TRBV12-5
clone size: -
D gene: TRBD1
J gene: TRBJ1-1
CDR3 protein: CATTGGLWGTEAFF
CDR3 DNA: TGTGCTACTACAGGGGGGCTTTGGGGCACTGAAGCTTTCTTT

V gene: TRBV5-1
clone size: few
D gene: TRBD2
J gene: TRBJ2-1
CDR3 protein: CASSLGLAGGLVF
CDR3 DNA: TGCGCCAGCAGCTTGGGTCTAGCGGGGGGGCTGGTCTTC

V gene: TRBV2
clone size: -
D gene: -
J gene: TRBJ1-1
CDR3 protein: CASSEGQGLAEAFF
CDR3 DNA: TGTGCCAGCAGTGAAGGGCAGGGCTTGGCTGAAGCTTTCTTT

V gene: TRBV11-2
clone size: -
D gene: TRBD1
J gene: TRBJ1-6
CDR3 protein: CASSLGQPNSPLHF
CDR3 DNA: TGTGCCAGCAGCCTGGGACAGCCGAATTCACCCCTCCACTTT

V gene: TRBV6-1
clone size: -
D gene: -
J gene: TRBJ2-1
CDR3 protein: CASSESGFYPNEQFF
CDR3 DNA: TGTGCCAGCAGTGAGAGCGGGTTCTATCCAAATGAGCAGTTCTTC

V gene: TRBV11-2
clone size: -
D gene: -
J gene: TRBJ1-4
CDR3 protein: CASSPSSWGNEKLFF
CDR3 DNA: TGTGCCAGCAGCCCGAGTTCTTGGGGTAATGAAAAACTGTTTTTT

V gene: TRBV7-9
clone size: -
D gene: TRBD1
J gene: TRBJ1-2
CDR3 protein: CASSLDRGVMDGYTF
CDR3 DNA: TGTGCCAGCAGCTTAGACAGGGGAGTGATGGATGGCTACACCTTC

V gene: TRBV7-9
clone size: -
D gene: TRBD1
J gene: TRBJ1-1
CDR3 protein: CASSARTGVNTEAFF
CDR3 DNA: TGTGCCAGCAGCGCACGGACAGGGGTAAACACTGAAGCTTTCTTT

V gene: TRBV9
clone size: -
D gene: -
J gene: TRBJ1-1
CDR3 protein: CASSVGGGEWGRFF
CDR3 DNA: TGTGCCAGCAGCGTAGGCGGCGGCGAATGGGGGCGCTTCTTT

V gene: TRBV18
clone size: -
D gene: TRBD1
J gene: TRBJ1-1
CDR3 protein: CASSPGGQGRAEAFF
CDR3 DNA: TGTGCCAGCTCACCAGGGGGACAGGGGCGAGCTGAAGCTTTCTTT